Listed here are 30 T cell receptor beta chains from one sample, sequenced in a study of shared clonotypes between healthy human individuals. Selected positively for CCR7 and CD45RO-negative, naive CD8 cells excluded terminally differentiated effector memory CD45RA+ cells. This table comes from immunoSEQ multiplex PCR, and its TCRdb copy is limited to in-frame clones, with some not included. The sample consists of around 700,000 clones, about 91% of them appearing once. Material: naive CD8+ T cells sorted from blood. These receptors originate from a young man in good health.

The chain carries TRBV19 and TRBJ2-3, with 14 bases lining up with TRBD2. CDR3 length equals 15 residues. Germline trimming cut 5 bases from V and 7 bases from J; bases unmatched to any gene: 5. CDR1 and CDR2 from the germline V gene are LNHDA and SQIVND (reference sequence). CDR3 sequence reads: CASSRTSGRQNTQYF. CDR3 sequence (DNA): TGTGCCAGTAGTCGGACTAGCGGGAGGCAAAATACGCAGTATTTT.

The chain is built from TRBV6-5 and TRBJ2-1; D possibly corresponds to TRBD2 (5 bases). The V gene's germline CDR1 is MNHEY and CDR2 SVGAGI. This CDR3 comprises 15 residues. The V end lost 4 bases, the J end lost 6 bases, and 16 bases lay between the germline ends. The CDR3 DNA follows: TGTGCCAGCAGTTCCGGATCCCTAGCATTCAATGAGCAGTTCTTC. It yields the protein CASSSGSLAFNEQFF.

V usage is TRBV6-5 and J usage is TRBJ2-7, with D perhaps TRBD1 (5 bases). V was clipped by 5 bases and J by 3 bases, with 8 bases between them. The CDR3 runs to 12 residues. Germline CDR1 and CDR2: MNHEY and SVGAGI. CDR3 in DNA: TGTGCCAGCAGTCATCAGGGCTACGAGCAGTACTTC. This encodes CASSHQGYEQYF.

The rearrangement links TRBV6-1 to TRBJ2-7, with no clear D. There are 15 residues in the CDR3. The germline V and J ends were trimmed by 1 base and 3 bases, with 13 bases remaining between them. CDR1 MNHNS and CDR2 SASEGT come from the germline V gene. The CDR3 nucleotides are TGTGCCAGCAGTGAAGAGCAGGCAGCCTACTACGAGCAGTACTTC. This translates into CASSEEQAAYYEQYF.

The rearrangement uses TRBV4-1 and TRBJ1-2, with D hard to call. The CDR3 has 16 residues. V lost 1 base and J 5 bases, leaving 17 bases between the germline ends. In germline, CDR1 is MGHRA, CDR2 YSYEKL. CDR3 residues: CASSQGGSAAVYGYTF. CDR3 bases: TGCGCCAGCAGCCAAGGAGGAAGTGCCGCGGTATATGGCTACACCTTC.

This clone showed up just once. The rearrangement joins TRBV7-9 to TRBJ2-2; D unclear. Trimming shortened V by 5 bases and J by 6 bases, and 19 bases separated the two germline ends. This CDR3 comprises 16 residues. Germline loops: CDR1 SEHNR, CDR2 FQNEAQ (reference sequence). The CDR3 nucleotides read TGTGCCAGCAGCCCACCAGAGATGGGATCACCCGGGGAGCTGTTTTTT. Amino acids: CASSPPEMGSPGELFF. The full variable domain, in which reference TRBV7-9 and TRBJ2-2 provide the parts outside the CDR3, is DTGVSQNPRHKITKRGQNVTFRCDPISEHNRLYWYRQTLGQGPEFLTYFQNEAQLEKSRLLSDRFSAERPKGSFSTLEIQRTEQGDSAMYLCASSPPEMGSPGELFFGEGSRLTVL.

The chain carries TRBV28 and TRBJ2-7; weak D call: TRBD1 (6 bases). The germline CDR1 and CDR2 sequences are MDHEN and SYDVKM. V was shortened by 3 bases and J by 2 bases, with 14 bases between the two germline ends. The CDR3 has 15 amino acids. CDR3 sequence reads: CASSFGQGWPYEQYF. Written as DNA, the CDR3 is TGTGCCAGCAGTTTTGGTCAGGGGTGGCCCTACGAGCAGTACTTC.

In this sample, this clone turned up a few times. This chain joins TRBV10-2 and TRBJ2-7, with TRBD1 as a possible D gene (6 bases). The germline V gene has CDR1 WSHSY and CDR2 SAAADI. The CDR3 is 14 residues long. The V end was cut by 3 bases, the J end by 0 bases, with 9 bases between. The CDR3 DNA reads TGCGCCAGCAGTGATCAGGGGCGCTCCTACGAGCAGTACTTC. This encodes CASSDQGRSYEQYF.

The chain carries TRBV28 and TRBJ2-5; a weak D match, TRBD1 (6 bases). The DNA end is more similar to TRBJ2-7, so the J call may be wrong. Germline-derived CDR1 and CDR2 are MDHEN and SYDVKM. This CDR3 region has 13 residues. CDR3 sequence (DNA): TGTGCCAGCAGGTTACAGGGTACGCACGAGCAGTACTTC. Residues: CASRLQGTHEQYF.

This clone was observed a single time. This chain joins TRBV7-9 and TRBJ2-7; D is undetermined. The CDR3 covers 14 residues. The V gene lost 3 bases and the J gene lost 3 bases, with 12 bases spanning the gap. The germline gives CDR1 SEHNR, CDR2 FQNEAQ (reference sequence). The CDR3 sequence is CASSFVGRNYEQYF. The DNA for the CDR3 is TGTGCCAGCAGCTTCGTTGGCAGAAACTACGAGCAGTACTTC.

As for this clone: This same CDR3 is encoded by further DNA sequences in the sample. The rearrangement uses TRBV11-3 and TRBJ2-1; D unresolved. V was pared by 1 base and J by 3 bases, with 1 base between. CDR1 and CDR2 from the germline V gene are SGHNT and YENEEA. CDR3 length: 12 residues. CDR3 sequence reads: CASSLGYNEQFF. Here the CDR3 DNA reads TGTGCCAGCAGCTTAGGCTACAATGAGCAGTTCTTC.

The rearrangement links TRBV28 to TRBJ2-1; 9 bases map to TRBD1. CDR1 and CDR2 from the germline V gene are MDHEN and SYDVKM. The CDR3 is 14 residues long. V shed 2 bases and J 9 bases; nucleotides not matched to a gene: 5. CDR3 region: CASSLGGTGIEQFF. The CDR3, as DNA: TGTGCCAGCAGTTTAGGTGGGACAGGGATTGAGCAGTTCTTC.

This chain connects TRBV4-3 to TRBJ2-3; a possible D gene is TRBD2 (6 bases). The ends were cut back, 4 bases at V and 3 bases at J, with 29 bases in the middle. CDR3 length equals 20 residues. From germline, CDR1 is LGHNA and CDR2 YSLEER. The CDR3, as DNA: TGCGCCAGCAGCCTCACGGTCGCGGGGCGCGAAGGATCGTCTACAGATACGCAGTATTTT. Residues: CASSLTVAGREGSSTDTQYF.

This clone was recorded a few times. CDR3 coding DNA: TGTGCCAGCAGCTCCTGGACGGACGAGCAGTACTTC. This translates into CASSSWTDEQYF. The genes are TRBV7-9 and TRBJ2-7; D is unclear. Germline CDR1 and CDR2: SEHNR and FQNEAQ (reference sequence). The CDR3 has 12 residues. Trimming cost V 4 bases and J 5 bases, with 9 bases left between them.

About this clone itself: The germline gene is not matched at one end of the junction; a read error may be the cause. The genes are TRBV7-7 and TRBJ2-2; D gene uncertain. The length of the CDR3 is 17 residues. Looked up from germline, CDR1 is SSHAT and CDR2 is FNYEAQ (reference sequence). The CDR3 nucleotides are TGTGCTAGCAGCTTAGAGGTCGTACACAGCTTAACCGGGGAGCTGTTTTTT. It yields the protein CASSLEVVHSLTGELFF.

This clone is a singleton in its sample. V is TRBV28 and J is TRBJ1-1; D is uncertain. Between the trimmed V and J ends, which lost 6 bases and 5 bases, there was a span of 16 bases. Per germline, CDR1 MDHEN and CDR2 SYDVKM. The CDR3 is 14 amino acids. CDR3 in DNA: TGTGCCAGCAGATCTCCTTCCGGGAGAACTGAAGCTTTCTTT. Translated, it gives CASRSPSGRTEAFF.

This chain uses TRBV16 with TRBJ1-5, with D possibly matching TRBD1 (5 bases). This CDR3 is built from 15 residues. V was clipped by 4 bases and J by 1 base, with 11 bases between them. Germline V gene sequence: CDR1 KGHSY, CDR2 FQNENV. CDR3 loop: CASSRGTSSNQPQHF. As DNA, the CDR3 is TGTGCCAGCAGCCGGGGGACTTCAAGCAATCAGCCCCAGCATTTT.

The gene calls are TRBV6-5 and TRBJ1-2, with 10 positions matching TRBD1. This CDR3 region has 15 residues. Trimming cost V 0 bases and J 8 bases; bases outside gene matches: 6. Germline loops: CDR1 MNHEY, CDR2 SVGAGI. For the CDR3, the DNA is TGTGCCAGCAGTTACTCGACAGGGGGCACAGGAGGCTACACCTTC. Its protein product is CASSYSTGGTGGYTF.

The chain links TRBV28 to TRBJ2-5; 7 bases fit TRBD2. The CDR3 consists of 16 residues. V shed 8 bases, J shed 1 base, and the junction held 13 bases outside the gene matches. Looked up from germline, CDR1 is MDHEN and CDR2 is SYDVKM. CDR3 amino acids: CASRVGSGTPQETQYF. The CDR3 DNA follows: TGTGCCAGCCGCGTGGGAAGCGGGACCCCCCAAGAGACCCAGTACTTC.

This chain uses TRBV7-9 with TRBJ2-7; 7 bases are shared with TRBD2. The CDR3 contains 15 residues. Per the germline V gene, CDR1 is SEHNR and CDR2 is FQNEAQ (reference sequence). The V gene end was trimmed by 5 bases and the J gene end by 0 bases; junction bases not matched to a gene: 7. The CDR3 spells CASSPGWGGSYEQYF. The CDR3 DNA follows: TGTGCCAGCAGCCCCGGGTGGGGGGGCTCCTACGAGCAGTACTTC.

V gene TRBV4-3 combines with J gene TRBJ2-1, with 9 bases identical to TRBD1. Germline CDR1 is LGHNA and CDR2 is YSLEER. This CDR3 comprises 14 residues. Losses at the gene ends were 4 bases for V and 6 bases for J; bases not matched to a gene: 4. CDR3 DNA: TGCGCCAGCAGCCCCGGGACAGGGTCCAATGAGCAGTTCTTC. Its translation is CASSPGTGSNEQFF.

This clone has just one count. V gene TRBV2 combines with J gene TRBJ1-4, with D unresolved. Germline-derived CDR1 and CDR2 are SNHLY and FYNNEI. V was shortened by 6 bases and J by 8 bases, with 4 bases between the two germline ends. CDR3 length: 10 amino acids. The CDR3 nucleotides read TGTGCCAGCAGGGGCGAAAAACTGTTTTTT. Translated, it gives CASRGEKLFF.

This rearrangement joins TRBV6-5 to TRBJ2-7; no definite D call. With 5 bases removed from V and 2 bases from J, the gap between germline ends came to 16 bases. The CDR3 contains 15 residues. CDR1 is MNHEY and CDR2 is SVGAGI in the germline V gene. The CDR3 DNA follows: TGTGCCAGCAGTACGGGCCCAAATCGGCCCTACGAGCAGTACTTC. This codes for CASSTGPNRPYEQYF.

This rearrangement joins TRBV2 to TRBJ2-7; TRBD1 matches 7 bases. The CDR3 loop spans 13 amino acids. The V gene's germline CDR1 is SNHLY and CDR2 FYNNEI. Trimming cost V 9 bases and J 2 bases; bases outside gene matches: 7. Written as DNA, the CDR3 is TGTGCCAGTTTTCCGGGACAGACCTACGAGCAGTACTTC. Residues: CASFPGQTYEQYF.

The rearrangement links TRBV7-9 to TRBJ2-2; D unresolved. V was pared by 2 bases and J by 3 bases, with 4 bases between. Per germline, CDR1 SEHNR and CDR2 FQNEAQ (reference sequence). CDR3 length: 13 residues. CDR3 DNA: TGTGCCAGCAGCTTATCAGACACCGGGGAGCTGTTTTTT. It codes for CASSLSDTGELFF.

V and J are TRBV10-3 and TRBJ2-5; 11 bases align to TRBD2. V lost 6 bases to trimming and J lost 4 bases; unmatched junction nucleotides: 10. Germline V CDR1 and CDR2: ENHRY, SYGVKD. The CDR3 is made up of 16 amino acids. The CDR3 sequence is CAISHTLAGGGETQYF. The CDR3 DNA reads TGTGCCATCAGCCACACTCTAGCGGGAGGCGGAGAGACCCAGTACTTC.

This chain uses TRBV4-1 with TRBJ2-6, with D unresolved. This CDR3 has 18 amino acids. Germline V gives CDR1 MGHRA, CDR2 YSYEKL. Trimming took off 1 base at V and 1 base at J, with 14 bases between the two ends. CDR3 sequence (DNA): TGCGCCAGCAGCCAAGGGGATAAGATAGCTTCTGGGGCCAACGTCCTGACTTTC. This encodes CASSQGDKIASGANVLTF.

The genes are TRBV5-5 and TRBJ2-7; 8 nucleotides match TRBD1. With V trimmed by 4 bases and J by 5 bases, 8 bases remained unmatched. The CDR3 spans 14 residues. The germline CDR1 and CDR2 sequences are SGHKS and YYEKEE (reference sequence). CDR3 sequence (DNA): TGTGCCAGCAGCCTACGGACAGGGCGCGACGAGCAGTACTTC. It is translated as CASSLRTGRDEQYF. Variable domain in full (rest from reference TRBV5-5 and TRBJ2-7): DAGVTQSPTHLIKTRGQQVTLRCSPISGHKSVSWYQQVLGQGPQFIFQYYEKEERGRGNFPDRFSARQFPNYSSELNVNALLLGDSALYLCASSLRTGRDEQYFGPGTRLTVT.

The chain combines TRBV4-1 with TRBJ1-4; unclear D gene. This CDR3 comprises 17 residues. V was shortened by 4 bases and J by 0 bases, with 15 bases between the two germline ends. The germline V gene encodes CDR1 MGHRA and CDR2 YSYEKL. CDR3 amino acids: CASSPKTSGATNEKLFF. The CDR3 DNA sequence: TGCGCCAGCAGCCCGAAGACATCCGGAGCAACTAATGAAAAACTGTTTTTT.

Regarding this clone: The junction does not match germline at one end; this may be a read error. This rearrangement joins TRBV10-3 to TRBJ2-1; no reliable D call. This CDR3 is built from 12 residues. Looked up from germline, CDR1 is ENHRY and CDR2 is SYGVKD. Here the CDR3 reads CATRPSHNEQFF. The CDR3 DNA reads as TGTGCCACCAGGCCCTCCCACAATGAGCAGTTCTTC.